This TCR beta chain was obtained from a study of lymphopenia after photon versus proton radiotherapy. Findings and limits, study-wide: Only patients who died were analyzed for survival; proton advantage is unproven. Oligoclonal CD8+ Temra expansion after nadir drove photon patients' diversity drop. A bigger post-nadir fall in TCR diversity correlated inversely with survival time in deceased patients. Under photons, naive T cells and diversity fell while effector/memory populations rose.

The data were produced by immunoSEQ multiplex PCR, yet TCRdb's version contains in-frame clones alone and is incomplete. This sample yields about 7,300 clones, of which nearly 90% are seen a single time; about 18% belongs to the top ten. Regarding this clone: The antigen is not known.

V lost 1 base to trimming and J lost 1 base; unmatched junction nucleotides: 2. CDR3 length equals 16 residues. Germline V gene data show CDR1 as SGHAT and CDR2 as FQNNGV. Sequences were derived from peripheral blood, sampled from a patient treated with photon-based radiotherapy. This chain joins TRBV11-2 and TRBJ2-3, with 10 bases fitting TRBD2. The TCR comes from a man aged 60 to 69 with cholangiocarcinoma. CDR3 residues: CASSLVTSGGTDTQYF. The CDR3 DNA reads TGTGCCAGCAGCTTAGTTACTAGCGGGGGCACAGATACGCAGTATTTT.